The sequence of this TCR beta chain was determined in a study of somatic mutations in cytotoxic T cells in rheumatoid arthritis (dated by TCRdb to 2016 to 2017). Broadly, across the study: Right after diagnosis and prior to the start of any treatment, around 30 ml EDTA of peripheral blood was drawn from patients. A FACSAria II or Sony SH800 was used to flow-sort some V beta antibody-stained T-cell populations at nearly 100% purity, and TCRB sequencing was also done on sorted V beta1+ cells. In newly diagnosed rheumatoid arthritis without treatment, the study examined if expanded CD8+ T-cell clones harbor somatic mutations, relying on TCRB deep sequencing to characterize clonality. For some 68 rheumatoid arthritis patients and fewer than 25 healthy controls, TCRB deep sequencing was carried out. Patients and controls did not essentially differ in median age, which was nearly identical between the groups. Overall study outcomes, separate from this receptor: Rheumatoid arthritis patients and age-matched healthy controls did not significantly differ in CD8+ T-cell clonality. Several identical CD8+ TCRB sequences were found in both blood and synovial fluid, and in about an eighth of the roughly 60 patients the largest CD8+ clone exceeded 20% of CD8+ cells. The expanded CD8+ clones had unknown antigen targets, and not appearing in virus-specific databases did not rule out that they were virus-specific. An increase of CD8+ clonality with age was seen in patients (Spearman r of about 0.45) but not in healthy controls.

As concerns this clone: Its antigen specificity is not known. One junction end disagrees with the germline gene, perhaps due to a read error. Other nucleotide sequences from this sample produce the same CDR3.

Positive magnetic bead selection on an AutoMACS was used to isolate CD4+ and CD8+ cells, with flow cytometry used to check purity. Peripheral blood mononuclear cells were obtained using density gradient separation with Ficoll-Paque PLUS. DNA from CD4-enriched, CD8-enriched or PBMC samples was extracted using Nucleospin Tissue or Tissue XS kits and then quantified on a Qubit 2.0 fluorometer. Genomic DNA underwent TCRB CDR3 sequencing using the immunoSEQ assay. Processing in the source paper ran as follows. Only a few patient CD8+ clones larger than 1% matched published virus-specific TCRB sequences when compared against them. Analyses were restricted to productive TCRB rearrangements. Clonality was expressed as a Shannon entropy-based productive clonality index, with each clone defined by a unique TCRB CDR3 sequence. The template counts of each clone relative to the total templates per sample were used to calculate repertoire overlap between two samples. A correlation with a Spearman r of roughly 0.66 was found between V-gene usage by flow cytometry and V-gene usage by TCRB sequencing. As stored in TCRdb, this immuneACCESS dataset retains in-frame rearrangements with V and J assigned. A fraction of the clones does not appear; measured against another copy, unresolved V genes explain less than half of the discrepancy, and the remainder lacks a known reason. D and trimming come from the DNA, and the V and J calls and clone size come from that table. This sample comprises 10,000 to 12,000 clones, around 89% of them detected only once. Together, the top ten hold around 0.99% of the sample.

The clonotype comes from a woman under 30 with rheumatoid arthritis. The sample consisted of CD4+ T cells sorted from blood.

The DNA reads as follows: TGCGCCAGTAGTCGGGTCGCGGGCTCCGAGCAGTACTTC. It is translated as CASSRVAGSEQYF. The chain is made from TRBV19 and TRBJ2-7; TRBD2 could be the D gene, as 5 bases match. From a lookup of the germline V gene (reference sequence), CDR1 and CDR2 are LNHDA and SQIVND. From its cysteine to its phenylalanine, the CDR3 spans 13 amino acids. The retained sequence is limited to the CDR3, 39 bases, with the frame set at the first base.